A single sample is the source of the 6 T cell receptor beta chains below, sequenced in a study of T cells after yellow fever vaccination. In TCRdb, the 5' RACE reads were re-called with MiXCR into one record per CDR3 protein. The sample has 450,000 to 550,000 distinct CDR3 sequences; about a fifth are singletons. The sequencing here drew on PBMCs, taken approximately 22 days after the first yellow fever vaccination. The receptors come from a man aged 18 to 35 who received the YFV17D yellow fever vaccine.

This clonotype has at least ten counts. V is TRBV19 and J is TRBJ2-7, with D possibly called TRBD1 or TRBD2 (5 bases each). V lost 0 bases and J lost 12, with 15 bases in between. The CDR3 covers 13 residues. CDR1 is LNHDA, CDR2 SQIVND, per germline (reference sequence). The CDR3 DNA reads as TGTGCCAGTAGTATAGATCGACGGACTGACAGGTACTTC. It codes for CASSIDRRTDRYF.

This clonotype came up a few times. V gene TRBV18 combines with J gene TRBJ2-1; 8 nucleotides align to TRBD2. The CDR3 has 14 amino acids. From germline, CDR1 is KGHSH and CDR2 LQKENI. V was clipped by 8 bases and J by 10 bases; unmatched bases: 13. The CDR3 loop is CASRTGGAGEEQFF. In DNA form, the CDR3 reads TGTGCCAGCCGCACCGGAGGAGCGGGAGAGGAGCAGTTCTTC. Using reference TRBV18 and TRBJ2-1 for the parts outside the CDR3, the full variable domain is NAGVMQNPRHLVRRRGQEARLRCSPMKGHSHVYWYRQLPEEGLKFMVYLQKENIIDESGMPKERFSAEFPKEGPSILRIQQVVRGDSAAYFCASRTGGAGEEQFFGPGTRLTVL.

CDR3 amino acids: CASKGLGTNQPQHF. The CDR3 nucleotides are TGTGCCAGCAAAGGCCTTGGCACCAATCAGCCCCAGCATTTT. The chain has TRBV7-8 and TRBJ1-5; D remains unclear. This CDR3 has 14 amino acids. V was clipped by 7 bases and J by 3 bases, with 13 bases between them. Germline CDR1 is SGHVS and CDR2 is FQNEAQ.

This clonotype turned up a few times. The V call is TRBV29-1, the J call TRBJ1-1, with a possible D match to TRBD1 (5 bases). CDR3 length: 13 amino acids. V was pared by 7 bases and J by 6 bases, with 18 bases between. Per the germline V gene, CDR1 is SQVTM and CDR2 is ANQGSEA. The CDR3 coding sequence is TGCAGCGCAGGTTCGAGGGGCGAGGCTGAAGCTTTCTTT. Translating it yields CSAGSRGEAEAFF.

The chain has TRBV10-3 and TRBJ2-2, with 8 bases identical to TRBD2. V lost 8 bases, J lost 0 bases, and 5 bases stayed unmatched. CDR3 length: 15 residues. Germline lookup yields CDR1 ENHRY and CDR2 SYGVKD. The CDR3 region has the DNA TGTGCCATCCGCCTAGCGGGCGCGAACACCGGGGAGCTGTTTTTT. Translation: CAIRLAGANTGELFF.

This clonotype was observed a few times. V and J are TRBV12-3 or TRBV12-4 and TRBJ2-7; 8 bases line up with TRBD2. The CDR3 length is 14 residues. Losses at the gene ends were 1 base for V and 5 bases for J; bases not matched to a gene: 4. DNA for the CDR3: TGTGCCAGCAGTTTAGAGCGGGGGCGACACGAGCAGTACTTC. Translating it yields CASSLERGRHEQYF.